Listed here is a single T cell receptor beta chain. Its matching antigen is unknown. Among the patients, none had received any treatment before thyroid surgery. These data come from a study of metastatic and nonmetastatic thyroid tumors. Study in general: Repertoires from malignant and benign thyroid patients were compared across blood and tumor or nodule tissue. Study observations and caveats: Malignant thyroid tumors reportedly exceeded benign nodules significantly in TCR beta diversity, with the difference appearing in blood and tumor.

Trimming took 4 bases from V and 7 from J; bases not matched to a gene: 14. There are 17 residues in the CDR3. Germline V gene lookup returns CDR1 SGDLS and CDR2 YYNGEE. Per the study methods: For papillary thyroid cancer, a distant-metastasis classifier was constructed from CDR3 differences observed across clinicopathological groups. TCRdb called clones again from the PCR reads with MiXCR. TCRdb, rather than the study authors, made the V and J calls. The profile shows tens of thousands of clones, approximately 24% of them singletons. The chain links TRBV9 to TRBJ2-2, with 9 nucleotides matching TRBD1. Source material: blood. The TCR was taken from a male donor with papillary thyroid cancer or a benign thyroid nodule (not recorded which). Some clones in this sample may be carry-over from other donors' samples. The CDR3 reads CASSSSDRGALGGELFF. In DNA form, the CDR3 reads TGTGCCAGCAGCTCCTCAGACAGGGGGGCTTTGGGCGGGGAGCTGTTTTTT.